These 14 T cell receptor beta chains were sequenced from one sample in a study of T cell responses to AZD1222 COVID-19 vaccine. The protocol was immunoSEQ multiplex PCR, while the TCRdb copy is restricted to in-frame clones and leaves out a portion. This table has roughly 100,000 clones, 82% appearing once. The source material was peripheral blood, sampled on day 0 of AZD1222 vaccination. The receptors stem from an adult in good health.

The chain uses TRBV5-1 and TRBJ2-3, with 11 bases matching TRBD1. This CDR3 comprises 17 residues. Germline V gene sequence: CDR1 SGHRS, CDR2 YFSETQ. J was trimmed by 3 bases and V by 0 bases; bases with no gene match: 6. CDR3 bases: TGCGCCAGCAGCTTGGATTTCGGGACAGGGGGGACAGATACGCAGTATTTT. Translated: CASSLDFGTGGTDTQYF.

The V call is TRBV4-3, the J call TRBJ2-7; 9 bases are shared with TRBD1. This CDR3 region has 15 residues. The germline V gene has CDR1 LGHNA and CDR2 YSLEER. V was clipped by 3 bases and J by 3 bases; unmatched bases: 6. CDR3 region: CASSQDRGPRYEQYF. The CDR3 coding sequence is TGCGCCAGCAGCCAGGACAGGGGACCGCGCTACGAGCAGTACTTC.

This chain uses TRBV6-5 with TRBJ2-7, with D possibly being TRBD1 (6 bases). The germline V gene encodes CDR1 MNHEY and CDR2 SVGAGI. This CDR3 spans 15 amino acids. The V gene lost 5 bases and the J gene lost 5 bases, with 19 bases spanning the gap. The CDR3 region is CASSPNRDIVHEQYF. The CDR3 DNA reads TGTGCCAGCAGTCCAAACCGGGACATAGTCCACGAGCAGTACTTC.

The chain has TRBV7-2 and TRBJ1-1; 7 bases agree with TRBD1. The length of the CDR3 is 15 residues. V was pared by 5 bases and J by 0 bases, with 6 bases of the junction left unmatched. Germline CDR1 SGHTA, CDR2 FQGNSA. CDR3 sequence: CASSTDRALNTEAFF. Here the CDR3 DNA reads TGTGCCAGCAGCACCGACAGGGCCTTGAACACTGAAGCTTTCTTT.

This rearrangement joins TRBV9 to TRBJ2-3; D uncertain. V was pared by 0 bases and J by 5 bases, with 4 bases between. Germline CDR1 reads SGDLS; CDR2 reads YYNGEE. The CDR3 is 12 amino acids. As DNA, the CDR3 is TGTGCCAGCAGCGTAGCCCAAGATACGCAGTATTTT. Protein sequence: CASSVAQDTQYF.

This clone was counted a single time. V gene TRBV5-8 combines with J gene TRBJ1-4; weak D call: TRBD1 (5 bases). CDR1 is SGHTS, CDR2 YDEGEE, per germline. The ends were cut back, 4 bases at V and 9 bases at J, with 16 bases in the middle. The CDR3 extends over 14 amino acids. Written as DNA, the CDR3 is TGTGCCAGCAGCGTTCCAGGGATAATCAAAAAACTGTTTTTT. This sequence encodes CASSVPGIIKKLFF.

The chain combines TRBV4-3 with TRBJ2-1; 8 bases map to TRBD2. Germline assignment: CDR1 LGHNA and CDR2 YSLEER. Unmatched junction bases numbered 7, after V lost 0 bases and J lost 9 bases. There are 15 residues in the CDR3. CDR3 bases: TGCGCCAGCAGCCAAGATACGGGGGGGCCAAGTGAGCAGTTCTTC. Amino acids: CASSQDTGGPSEQFF.

The J gene is TRBJ1-4, the V gene TRBV27, with D perhaps matching TRBD1 (5 bases). The CDR3 covers 14 residues. Deletions cut 3 bases from V and 10 bases from J, with 15 bases between. Germline assignment: CDR1 MNHEY and CDR2 SMNVEV (reference sequence). CDR3 in DNA: TGTGCCAGCAGTTTGGGCCGGGAGGGGCGAAAACTGTTTTTT. It translates to CASSLGREGRKLFF.

The chain is built from TRBV13 and TRBJ1-4; 8 bases match TRBD1. In germline, CDR1 is PRHDT, CDR2 FYEKMQ (reference sequence). Trimming cost V 5 bases and J 7 bases; bases outside gene matches: 9. The CDR3 runs to 15 residues. CDR3 amino acids: CASSPQGAGREKLFF. The CDR3 DNA follows: TGTGCCAGCAGCCCTCAGGGGGCGGGCCGTGAAAAACTGTTTTTT.

The chain couples TRBV9 to TRBJ2-5, with D maybe TRBD2 (5 bases). CDR3 length equals 16 residues. Germline V lookup: CDR1 SGDLS, CDR2 YYNGEE. The ends were cut back, 0 bases at V and 5 bases at J, with 17 bases in the middle. The CDR3 nucleotides read TGTGCCAGCAGCGTAGTGGCAAGAAGCGGTCGGGAGACCCAGTACTTC. Translation gives CASSVVARSGRETQYF.

This clone has at least ten counts. The chain couples TRBV4-2 to TRBJ2-7; 10 bases are a match to TRBD2. CDR1 and CDR2 from the germline V gene are LGHNA and YNFKEQ. V dropped 4 bases and J dropped 1; count of bases not matched to a gene: 10. CDR3 length: 17 residues. The CDR3 nucleotides are TGTGCCAGCAGCCGAGACCGTTCTAGCGGGAGTTCCTACGAGCAGTACTTC. It is translated as CASSRDRSSGSSYEQYF.

There are many counts of this clone. The V and J genes are TRBV12-3 or TRBV12-4 and TRBJ1-6; no clear D gene. This CDR3 region has 13 residues. V lost 2 bases and J 8 bases, leaving 7 bases between the germline ends. Here the CDR3 DNA reads TGTGCCAGCAGTTTACAGGTTGATTCACCCCTCCACTTT. Translating gives CASSLQVDSPLHF.

The CDR3 coding sequence is TGTGCCAGCAGCTTATTCCGGGAAACCGGGGAGCTGTTTTTT. As protein: CASSLFRETGELFF. This chain links TRBV7-8 with TRBJ2-2, with a tentative D call TRBD2 (5 bases). Germline values: CDR1 SGHVS, CDR2 FQNEAQ. The V end was cut by 2 bases, the J end by 5 bases, with 9 bases between. The CDR3 loop spans 14 amino acids. Filled out from reference TRBV7-8 and TRBJ2-2, the complete variable domain reads GAGVSQSPRYKVAKRGQDVALRCDPISGHVSLFWYQQALGQGPEFLTYFQNEAQLDKSGLPSDRFFAERPEGSVSTLKIQRTQQEDSAVYLCASSLFRETGELFFGEGSRLTVL.

This clone was seen a single time. V usage is TRBV6-5 and J usage is TRBJ1-6; unclear D gene. V was cut by 7 bases and J by 7 bases, with 14 bases left in between. The germline CDR1 and CDR2 sequences are MNHEY and SVGAGI. This CDR3 has 14 amino acids. CDR3 DNA sequence: TGTGCCAGCAACCAGCCGTCAGCCAATTCACCCCTCCACTTT. Its translation is CASNQPSANSPLHF.